This T cell receptor (beta chain) was documented in a study of blood T cell repertoires in COVID-19. Study background: Researchers got acute and convalescent COVID-19 samples from the United States, Italy and Spain.

Germline CDR1 MNHEY, CDR2 SMNVEV (reference sequence). The CDR3 is 13 residues long. The junction had 2 bases not matched to a gene; V was cut back by 7 bases and J by 4 bases. The assay was immunoSEQ multiplex PCR, and TCRdb's table has in-frame clones only and misses some. The table shows 55,000 to 65,000 clones, with approximately 91% occurring only once. What was sequenced was peripheral blood. This TCR came from a human donor in a cohort sampled during active COVID-19. The genes are TRBV27 and TRBJ1-1; 11 nucleotides match TRBD1. CDR3 sequence (DNA): TGTGCCAGCAAGGACAGGGGGCGCACTGAAGCTTTCTTT. Protein sequence: CASKDRGRTEAFF.